This T cell receptor (beta chain) was identified during a study of shared clonotypes between healthy human individuals. Study at large: Three CD4 naive, three CD4 memory, two CD8 naive and one CD8 memory plate were used per donor.

Positively selected for CCR7, the CD45RO-negative cells used as naive CD8 cells excluded terminally differentiated effector memory CD45RA+ cells. Germline CDR1 reads MNHEY; CDR2 reads SVGAGI. V was clipped by 4 bases and J by 6 bases; unmatched bases: 2. CDR3 size: 13 residues. This clone was seen only once. The sample holds other DNA sequences that translate to the same CDR3. It was roughly 200 ng DNA, tens of thousands of T cell genomes, that sorted-subset replicate PCRs used. Clones were sequenced by immunoSEQ multiplex PCR, and TCRdb holds only the in-frame ones, with some missing. The table has millions of clones, about 95% seen once.

The source of this sequence is a man in his late teens or twenties in good health. The material sequenced was naive CD8+ T cells sorted from blood. The chain links TRBV6-5 to TRBJ1-2; 10 positions match TRBD1. The CDR3 DNA follows: TGTGCCAGCAGTTCAGGACAGGGGGATGGCTACACCTTC. Translation gives CASSSGQGDGYTF.